The 6 T cell receptor beta chains given below trace back to one sample, sequenced in a study of early T cells in non-severe SARS-CoV-2 infection. From the 5' RACE reads, TCRdb called clonotypes with MiXCR, one entry per CDR3 protein. Of tens of thousands of distinct CDR3 sequences in the sample, about 14% were seen once. The specimen was whole blood. These receptor sequences come from an adult who was a healthcare worker with PCR-confirmed SARS-CoV-2 infection or an uninfected control (not recorded which).

The chain joins TRBV5-8 to TRBJ2-2, with no clear D. With 2 bases removed from V and 6 bases from J, the gap between germline ends came to 8 bases. Germline V gives CDR1 SGHTS, CDR2 YDEGEE. This CDR3 contains 13 residues. CDR3 bases: TGTGCCAGCAGCTTAACTGGGGCCGGGGAGCTGTTTTTT. Its translation: CASSLTGAGELFF.

This clonotype was seen only a few times. This chain connects TRBV28 to TRBJ2-7; D is unresolved. Germline V gene lookup returns CDR1 MDHEN and CDR2 SYDVKM. Trimming took off 6 bases at V and 6 bases at J, with 12 bases between the two ends. The CDR3 covers 12 residues. As DNA, the CDR3 is TGTGCCAGCAGCCTTGGTAGATCCGAGCAGTACTTC. Translation: CASSLGRSEQYF. Full variable domain (missing parts from reference TRBV28 and TRBJ2-7): DVKVTQSSRYLVKRTGEKVFLECVQDMDHENMFWYRQDPGLGLRLIYFSYDVKMKEKGDIPEGYSVSREKKERFSLILESASTNQTSMYLCASSLGRSEQYFGPGTRLTVT.

V is TRBV29-1 and J is TRBJ2-6; no reliable D call. Germline assignment: CDR1 SQVTM and CDR2 ANQGSEA. Trimming removed 7 bases from V and 0 bases from J, with 4 bases in between. The CDR3 totals 12 residues. The CDR3 DNA reads TGCAGCGCCCTCTCTGGGGCCAACGTCCTGACTTTC. This translates into CSALSGANVLTF.

In this sample, this clonotype turned up a few times. This chain connects TRBV6-2 or TRBV6-3 to TRBJ2-4; the D is unclear. V was clipped by 6 bases and J by 12 bases, with 15 bases between them. The CDR3 runs 12 residues. Per the germline V gene, CDR1 is MNHEY and CDR2 is SVGEGT. The CDR3 nucleotides read TGTGCCAGCAGGGCCCCACTGACCACTCAGTACTTC. Its protein product is CASRAPLTTQYF.

This clonotype was detected a few times. This chain uses TRBV28 with TRBJ2-6; possibly TRBD2 for D (5 bases). Deletions cut 5 bases from V and 1 base from J, with 9 bases between. This CDR3 has 15 amino acids. CDR1 is MDHEN, CDR2 SYDVKM, per germline. This CDR3 is CASSPPGSGANVLTF. The CDR3 nucleotides are TGTGCCAGCAGTCCCCCGGGGTCTGGGGCCAACGTCCTGACTTTC.

CDR3 sequence: CASSFGSHTEAFF. The CDR3 nucleotides are TGTGCCAGCAGCTTTGGGTCGCACACTGAAGCTTTCTTT. The rearrangement uses TRBV11-2 and TRBJ1-1; D ambiguous. V lost 3 bases to trimming and J lost 3 bases, with 8 bases between them. The CDR3 sequence is 13 residues long. Looked up from germline, CDR1 is SGHAT and CDR2 is FQNNGV. Based on the CDR3 plus reference TRBV11-2 and TRBJ1-1, the full variable domain is EAGVAQSPRYKIIEKRQSVAFWCNPISGHATLYWYQQILGQGPKLLIQFQNNGVVDDSQLPKDRFSAERLKGVDSTLKIQPAKLEDSAVYLCASSFGSHTEAFFGQGTRLTVV.